A selection of T cell receptor beta chains follows, all from one sample in a study of identifying expanded T cells in peripheral blood. Only in-frame clones appear in the TCRdb table, and some are missing; sequencing was by immunoSEQ multiplex PCR. The table lists around 84,000 clones, over 85% of them singletons. The specimen was blood. All receptors derive from a person aged 18-70 years in good health. CDR3s include the opening cysteine and the closing phenylalanine or tryptophan. Each record gives: V gene, D gene, clone size, J gene, CDR3 DNA, CDR3 protein. A D gene is named only where the DNA matches it firmly. Part of the rows lack a size; the others show once, few, many or a class for expanded clones.

v_call: TRBV15
d_call: -
clone_size: -
j_call: TRBJ1-2
cdr3_nt: TGTGCCACCAGCTTCCTCCTCAACGGGGGGTATGGCTACACCTTC
cdr3_aa: CATSFLLNGGYGYTF

v_call: TRBV4-1
d_call: TRBD1
clone_size: -
j_call: TRBJ1-5
cdr3_nt: TGCGCCAGCAGCCAAGTGGACAGGGTCTATCAGCCCCAGCATTTT
cdr3_aa: CASSQVDRVYQPQHF

v_call: TRBV27
d_call: -
clone_size: -
j_call: TRBJ1-1
cdr3_nt: TGTGCCAGCAGTCTCCACTCATTGGGGGTTGAAGCTTTCTTT
cdr3_aa: CASSLHSLGVEAFF

v_call: TRBV5-1
d_call: TRBD1
clone_size: once
j_call: TRBJ2-1
cdr3_nt: TGCGCCAGCAGCTTGGCCACAGGGGGACCACTAGACCAGTTCTTC
cdr3_aa: CASSLATGGPLDQFF

v_call: TRBV30
d_call: TRBD2
clone_size: -
j_call: TRBJ2-1
cdr3_nt: TGTGCCTGGAAGACTAGCACGGCTGAGCAGTTCTTC
cdr3_aa: CAWKTSTAEQFF

v_call: TRBV2
d_call: -
clone_size: -
j_call: TRBJ2-7
cdr3_nt: TGTGCCAGCAGCCCCCTCTACGAGCAGTACTTC
cdr3_aa: CASSPLYEQYF

v_call: TRBV6-1
d_call: -
clone_size: -
j_call: TRBJ1-2
cdr3_nt: TGTGCCAGCAGTGAAAGGTCGGGGGCGGGCAGGGGCTACACCTTC
cdr3_aa: CASSERSGAGRGYTF

v_call: TRBV6-1
d_call: TRBD2
clone_size: -
j_call: TRBJ2-3
cdr3_nt: TGTGCCAGCAGTAGCGGGGGGGTCACAGATACGCAGTATTTT
cdr3_aa: CASSSGGVTDTQYF

v_call: TRBV6-1
d_call: TRBD1
clone_size: -
j_call: TRBJ1-2
cdr3_nt: TGTGCCAGCACTTCGACAGGGGGATATGGCTACACCTTC
cdr3_aa: CASTSTGGYGYTF

v_call: TRBV7-2
d_call: TRBD2
clone_size: -
j_call: TRBJ2-5
cdr3_nt: TGTGCCAGCAGCTTTCAACTAGCGGGGGGGGAAGAGACCCAGTACTTC
cdr3_aa: CASSFQLAGGEETQYF

v_call: TRBV4-1
d_call: TRBD2
clone_size: -
j_call: TRBJ2-1
cdr3_nt: TGCGCCAGCAGCCAAGATGTGGCGGGGCGGACTAGCGGGAGAGACAATGAGCAGTTCTTC
cdr3_aa: CASSQDVAGRTSGRDNEQFF

v_call: TRBV15
d_call: TRBD2
clone_size: -
j_call: TRBJ2-3
cdr3_nt: TGTGCCACCAGCAGAGATCCAGCGGGAGGGATTACAGATACGCAGTATTTT
cdr3_aa: CATSRDPAGGITDTQYF

v_call: TRBV5-5
d_call: -
clone_size: -
j_call: TRBJ2-4
cdr3_nt: TGTGCCAGCAGCTTGATCGGAGGTACAGCCAAAAACATTCAGTACTTC
cdr3_aa: CASSLIGGTAKNIQYF

v_call: TRBV18
d_call: -
clone_size: -
j_call: TRBJ2-2
cdr3_nt: TGTGCCAGCTCACCATCAGGGTCCGACACCGGGGAGCTGTTTTTT
cdr3_aa: CASSPSGSDTGELFF

v_call: TRBV2
d_call: -
clone_size: -
j_call: TRBJ2-1
cdr3_nt: TGTGCCAGCTTAGCTAGCGCGGGCGTAGGGAATGAGCAGTTCTTC
cdr3_aa: CASLASAGVGNEQFF

v_call: TRBV5-1
d_call: TRBD1
clone_size: once
j_call: TRBJ1-1
cdr3_nt: TGCGCCAGCAGCTTGGGATGGGACAGCAAGAACACTGAAGCTTTCTTT
cdr3_aa: CASSLGWDSKNTEAFF

v_call: TRBV5-1
d_call: TRBD1
clone_size: few
j_call: TRBJ1-1
cdr3_nt: TGCGCCAGCAGCCCGGGACAGGTCATGAACACTGAAGCTTTCTTT
cdr3_aa: CASSPGQVMNTEAFF

v_call: TRBV15
d_call: -
clone_size: -
j_call: TRBJ2-5
cdr3_nt: TGTGCCACCAGCAGGGGGCTGACGGTGGGCTACCAAGAGACCCAGTACTTC
cdr3_aa: CATSRGLTVGYQETQYF

v_call: TRBV2
d_call: -
clone_size: once
j_call: TRBJ2-1
cdr3_nt: TGTGCCAGCAGTGTGGTGGGGAGCTCCTACAATGAGCAGTTCTTC
cdr3_aa: CASSVVGSSYNEQFF

v_call: TRBV19
d_call: -
clone_size: -
j_call: TRBJ1-1
cdr3_nt: TGTGCCAGTAGTACCAGGGACGGCCCTGAAGCTTTCTTT
cdr3_aa: CASSTRDGPEAFF

v_call: TRBV5-1
d_call: TRBD1
clone_size: -
j_call: TRBJ1-5
cdr3_nt: TGCGCCAGCAGCTTGGGGGGACAGGGTGATCAGCCCCAGCATTTT
cdr3_aa: CASSLGGQGDQPQHF

v_call: TRBV30
d_call: TRBD2
clone_size: -
j_call: TRBJ2-5
cdr3_nt: TGTGCCTGGAGTTTAGCGGGGGCCCAAGAGACCCAGTACTTC
cdr3_aa: CAWSLAGAQETQYF

v_call: TRBV5-1
d_call: TRBD2
clone_size: -
j_call: TRBJ2-3
cdr3_nt: TGCGCCAGCAGCCCCTCAGCGGGGGGGCCTAGTAGAGATACGCAGTATTTT
cdr3_aa: CASSPSAGGPSRDTQYF

v_call: TRBV6-6
d_call: -
clone_size: few
j_call: TRBJ1-2
cdr3_nt: TGTGCCAGCAGTCGACCTTCGAGCCCTTCTGGCTACACCTTC
cdr3_aa: CASSRPSSPSGYTF

v_call: TRBV7-9
d_call: -
clone_size: once
j_call: TRBJ1-6
cdr3_nt: TGTGCCAGCAGCTTAGCGCGGTTGAATTCACCCCTCCACTTT
cdr3_aa: CASSLARLNSPLHF

v_call: TRBV14
d_call: -
clone_size: -
j_call: TRBJ2-6
cdr3_nt: TGTGCCAGCAGCCAAACGCGCAGCTCTGGGGCCAACGTCCTGACTTTC
cdr3_aa: CASSQTRSSGANVLTF

v_call: TRBV7-3
d_call: -
clone_size: -
j_call: TRBJ2-5
cdr3_nt: TGTGCCAGCAGCCTGGGGTACCAAGAGACCCAGTACTTC
cdr3_aa: CASSLGYQETQYF

v_call: TRBV2
d_call: -
clone_size: -
j_call: TRBJ2-3
cdr3_nt: TGTGCCAGCAGAGGGCTAGCGTCTAAGCGCACAGATACGCAGTATTTT
cdr3_aa: CASRGLASKRTDTQYF

v_call: TRBV7-8
d_call: -
clone_size: -
j_call: TRBJ2-7
cdr3_nt: TGTGCCAGCAGCTTAGTCTACCACGAGCAGTACTTC
cdr3_aa: CASSLVYHEQYF

v_call: TRBV6-6
d_call: TRBD1
clone_size: -
j_call: TRBJ1-6
cdr3_nt: TGTGCCAGCATCCTCGACAGGGTAGGTAATTCACCCCTCCACTTT
cdr3_aa: CASILDRVGNSPLHF

v_call: TRBV7-5
d_call: -
clone_size: once
j_call: TRBJ2-7
cdr3_nt: TGTGCCAGCAGCTTGGGCAGTATCGGGACAGGGCGAGGCGAGCAGTACTTC
cdr3_aa: CASSLGSIGTGRGEQYF